This TCR beta chain derives from a study of blood T cell repertoires in COVID-19. At the level of the study: The United States, Italy and Spain supplied acute and convalescent COVID-19 samples. T cells, B-cell-depleted T cells, or PBMCs provided the cDNA or gDNA that served as material.

CDR1 LGHNA and CDR2 YNFKEQ come from the germline V gene. This CDR3 is built from 16 residues. The V gene end was trimmed by 1 base and the J gene end by 0 bases; junction bases not matched to a gene: 3. Followed longitudinally, the Seattle patients had been enrolled during active infection. Sequencing used immunoSEQ multiplex PCR; TCRdb keeps in-frame clones, though not all of them. The repertoire holds approximately 500,000 clones, with 75% to 90% as singletons. This TCR was sampled from a young man with COVID-19, enrolled during active disease. The chain couples TRBV4-2 to TRBJ2-1, with 7 bases fitting TRBD2. The sample taken for sequencing was peripheral blood. CDR3 coding DNA: TGTGCCAGCAGCCAAGGAGCTAGCGGCTCCTACAATGAGCAGTTCTTC. It encodes CASSQGASGSYNEQFF.